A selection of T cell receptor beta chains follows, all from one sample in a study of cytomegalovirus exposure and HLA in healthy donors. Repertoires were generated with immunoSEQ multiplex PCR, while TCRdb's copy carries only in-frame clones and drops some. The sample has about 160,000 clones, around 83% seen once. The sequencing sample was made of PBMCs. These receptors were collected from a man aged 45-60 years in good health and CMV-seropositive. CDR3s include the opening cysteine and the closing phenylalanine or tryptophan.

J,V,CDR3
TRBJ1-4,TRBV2,CANRRSTNEKLFF
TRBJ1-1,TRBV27,CASNSQGAHTEAFF
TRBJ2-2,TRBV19,CASRNAHPGQGNTGELFF
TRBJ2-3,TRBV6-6,CASNQGTDTQYF
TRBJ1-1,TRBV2,CASQDRVVTEAFF
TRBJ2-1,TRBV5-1,CASRSGTTLSSYNEQFF
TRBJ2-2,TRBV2,CASRGTSGSPGELFF
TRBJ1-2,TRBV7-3,CASSPGPGYGYTF
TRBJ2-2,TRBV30,CAWSPGSVNTGELFF
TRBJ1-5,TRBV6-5,CASSVTEDSNQPQHF
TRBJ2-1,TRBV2,CASSEWGTEYNEQFF
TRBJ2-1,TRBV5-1,CASTLSGTAYNEQFF
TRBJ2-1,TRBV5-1,CASSLQRETANEQFF
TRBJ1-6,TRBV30,CAWSVRRGSNSPLHF
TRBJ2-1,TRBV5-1,CATGWEGSYNEQFF
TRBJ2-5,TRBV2,CASSADIDYPQETQYF
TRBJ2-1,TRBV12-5,CASGLGGGQHEQFF
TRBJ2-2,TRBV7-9,CASSLDLAGELFF
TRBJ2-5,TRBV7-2,CASSLDFTSWETQYF
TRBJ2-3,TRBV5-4,CASSLDGGARTSTDTQYF
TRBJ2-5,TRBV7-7,CASSLVGTSGETQYF
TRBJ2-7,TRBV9,CASSVAGAAYEQYF
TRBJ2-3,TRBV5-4,CASSFGPGDVTDTQYF
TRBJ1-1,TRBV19,CASSIQGGLGSEAFF
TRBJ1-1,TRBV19,CASSAWGDTEAFF
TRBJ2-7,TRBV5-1,CASSGQDPSSYEQYF
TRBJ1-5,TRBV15,CATSRRTGNQPQHF
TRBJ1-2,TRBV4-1,CASSQPSRQDYGYTF
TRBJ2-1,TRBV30,CAWRGLAGGGYNEQFF
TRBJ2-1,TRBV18,CASSDTGTSSFEQFF
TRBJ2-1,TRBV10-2,CASSEGPPYNEQFF
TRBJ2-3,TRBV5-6,CATAPSGSGRDTQYF
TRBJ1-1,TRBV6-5,CASSPTGVTEAFF
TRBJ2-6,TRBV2,CASSVSPLFSGANVLTF
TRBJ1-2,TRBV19,CASSIQVGDYGYTF
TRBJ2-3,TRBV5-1,CASSLRLAGDTQYF
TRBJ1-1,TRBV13,CASSLGRGNTEAFF
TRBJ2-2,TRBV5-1,CASSVTGTPTGELFF
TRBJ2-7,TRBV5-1,CASSSGLAGIYEQYF
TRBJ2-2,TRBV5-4,CASSPVAGGTGELFF